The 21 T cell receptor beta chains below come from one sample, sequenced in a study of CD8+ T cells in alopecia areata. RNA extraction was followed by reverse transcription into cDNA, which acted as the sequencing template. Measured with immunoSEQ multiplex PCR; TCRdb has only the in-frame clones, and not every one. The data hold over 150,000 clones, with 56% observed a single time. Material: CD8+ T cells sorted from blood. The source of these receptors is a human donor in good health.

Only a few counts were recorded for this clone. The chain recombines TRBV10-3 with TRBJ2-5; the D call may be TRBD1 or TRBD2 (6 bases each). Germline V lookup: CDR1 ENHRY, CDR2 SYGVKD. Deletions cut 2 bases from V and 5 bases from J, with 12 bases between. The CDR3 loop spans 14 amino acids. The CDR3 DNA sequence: TGTGCCATCAGTGAGGACGACGGGGGCGAGACCCAGTACTTC. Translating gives CAISEDDGGETQYF.

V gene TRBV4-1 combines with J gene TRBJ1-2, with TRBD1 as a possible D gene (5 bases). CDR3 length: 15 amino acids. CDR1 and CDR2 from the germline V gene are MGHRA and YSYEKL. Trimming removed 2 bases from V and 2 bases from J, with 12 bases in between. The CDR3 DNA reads TGCGCCAGCAGCCAATCCGGGACTCAGAACTATGGCTACACCTTC. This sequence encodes CASSQSGTQNYGYTF.

CDR3 loop: CSVAGAWGEGADDEQFF. CDR3 sequence (DNA): TGCAGCGTTGCAGGGGCTTGGGGAGAGGGCGCAGATGATGAGCAGTTCTTC. J is TRBJ2-1 and V is TRBV29-1, with D possibly matching TRBD1 (6 bases). The CDR3 runs 17 residues. The V end lost 4 bases, the J end lost 8 bases, and 27 bases lay between the germline ends. The V gene's germline CDR1 is SQVTM and CDR2 ANQGSEA.

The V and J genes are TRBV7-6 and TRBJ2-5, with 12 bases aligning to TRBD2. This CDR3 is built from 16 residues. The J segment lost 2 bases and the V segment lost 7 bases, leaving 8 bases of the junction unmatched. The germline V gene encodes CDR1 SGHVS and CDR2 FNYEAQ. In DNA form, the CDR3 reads TGTGCCAGCACCGTAGGGACTAGCGGGTTTCAAGAGACCCAGTACTTC. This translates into CASTVGTSGFQETQYF.

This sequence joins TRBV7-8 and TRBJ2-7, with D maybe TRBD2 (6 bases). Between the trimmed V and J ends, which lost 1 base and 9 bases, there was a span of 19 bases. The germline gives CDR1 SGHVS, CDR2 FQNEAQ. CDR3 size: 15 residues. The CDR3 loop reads CASSLVGTGALGQYF. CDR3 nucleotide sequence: TGTGCCAGCAGCTTAGTAGGGACTGGGGCCCTCGGGCAGTACTTC.

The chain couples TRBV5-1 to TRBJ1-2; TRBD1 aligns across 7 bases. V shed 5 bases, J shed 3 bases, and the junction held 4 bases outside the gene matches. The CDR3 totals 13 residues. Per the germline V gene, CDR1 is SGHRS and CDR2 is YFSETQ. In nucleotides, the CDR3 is TGCGCCAGCAGTAGAGGGGGCGACTATGGCTACACCTTC. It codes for CASSRGGDYGYTF.

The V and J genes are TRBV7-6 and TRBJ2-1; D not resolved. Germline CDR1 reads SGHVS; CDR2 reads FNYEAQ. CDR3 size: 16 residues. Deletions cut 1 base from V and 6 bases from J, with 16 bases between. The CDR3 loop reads CASSLGMWVPTNEQFF. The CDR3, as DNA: TGTGCCAGCAGCTTAGGAATGTGGGTCCCAACCAATGAGCAGTTCTTC.

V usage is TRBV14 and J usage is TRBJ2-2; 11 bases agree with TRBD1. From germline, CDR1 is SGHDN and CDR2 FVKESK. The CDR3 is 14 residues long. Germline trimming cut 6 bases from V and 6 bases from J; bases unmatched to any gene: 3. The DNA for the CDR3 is TGTGCCAGCAGGGGACAGGGGGGTCCCGGGGAGCTGTTTTTT. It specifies CASRGQGGPGELFF. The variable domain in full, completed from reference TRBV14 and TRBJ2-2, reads EAGVTQFPSHSVIEKGQTVTLRCDPISGHDNLYWYRRVMGKEIKFLLHFVKESKQDESGMPNNRFLAERTGGTYSTLKVQPAELEDSGVYFCASRGQGGPGELFFGEGSRLTVL.

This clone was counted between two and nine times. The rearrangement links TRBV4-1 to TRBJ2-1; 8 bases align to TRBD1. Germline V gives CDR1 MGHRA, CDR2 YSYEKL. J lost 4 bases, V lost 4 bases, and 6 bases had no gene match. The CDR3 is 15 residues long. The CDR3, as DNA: TGCGCCAGCAGCCCTGACAGGGGTCCTTACAATGAGCAGTTCTTC. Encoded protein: CASSPDRGPYNEQFF.

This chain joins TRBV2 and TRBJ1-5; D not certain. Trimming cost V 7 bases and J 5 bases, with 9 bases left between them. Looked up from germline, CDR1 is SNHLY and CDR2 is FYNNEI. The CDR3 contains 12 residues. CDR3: CASITAYQPQHF. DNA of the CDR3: TGTGCCAGCATTACGGCGTATCAGCCCCAGCATTTT.

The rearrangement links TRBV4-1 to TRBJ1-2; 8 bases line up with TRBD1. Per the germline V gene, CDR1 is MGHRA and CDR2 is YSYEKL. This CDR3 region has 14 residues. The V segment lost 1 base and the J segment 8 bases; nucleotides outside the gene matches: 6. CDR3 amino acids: CASSQVTGGRGYTF. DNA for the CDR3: TGCGCCAGCAGCCAAGTCACAGGGGGACGGGGCTACACCTTC.

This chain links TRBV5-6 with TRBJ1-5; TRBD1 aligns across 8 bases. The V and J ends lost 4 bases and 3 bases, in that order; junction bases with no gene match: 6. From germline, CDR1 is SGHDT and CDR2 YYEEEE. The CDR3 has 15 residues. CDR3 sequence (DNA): TGTGCCAGCAGCGCGGGGACAGGTCCCAATCAGCCCCAGCATTTT. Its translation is CASSAGTGPNQPQHF.

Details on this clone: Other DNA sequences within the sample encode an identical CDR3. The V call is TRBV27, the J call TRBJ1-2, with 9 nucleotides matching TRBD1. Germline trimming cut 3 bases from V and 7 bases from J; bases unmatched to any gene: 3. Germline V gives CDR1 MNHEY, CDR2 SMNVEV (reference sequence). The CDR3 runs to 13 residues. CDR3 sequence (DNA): TGTGCCAGCAGTTTGGGACAGGGTCTTGGCTACACCTTC. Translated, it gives CASSLGQGLGYTF.

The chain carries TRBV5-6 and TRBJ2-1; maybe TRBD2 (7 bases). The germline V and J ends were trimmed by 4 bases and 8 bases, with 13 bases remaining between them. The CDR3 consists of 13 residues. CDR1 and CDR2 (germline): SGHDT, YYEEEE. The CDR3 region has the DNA TGTGCCAGCAGCGGGGGGGCCGGCGATGAGCAGTTCTTC. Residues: CASSGGAGDEQFF.

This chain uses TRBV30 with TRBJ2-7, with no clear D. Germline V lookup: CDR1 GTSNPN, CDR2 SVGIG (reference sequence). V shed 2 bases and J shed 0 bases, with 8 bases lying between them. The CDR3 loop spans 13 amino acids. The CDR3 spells CAWSLGPSYEQYF. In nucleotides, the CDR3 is TGTGCCTGGAGTTTAGGACCCTCCTACGAGCAGTACTTC.

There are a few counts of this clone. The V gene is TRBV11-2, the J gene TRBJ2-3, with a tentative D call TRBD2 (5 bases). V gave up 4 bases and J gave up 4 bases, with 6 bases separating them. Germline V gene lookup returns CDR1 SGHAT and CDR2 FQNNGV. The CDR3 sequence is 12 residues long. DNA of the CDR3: TGTGCCAGCAGCTCCGGGGCAGATACGCAGTATTTT. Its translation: CASSSGADTQYF.

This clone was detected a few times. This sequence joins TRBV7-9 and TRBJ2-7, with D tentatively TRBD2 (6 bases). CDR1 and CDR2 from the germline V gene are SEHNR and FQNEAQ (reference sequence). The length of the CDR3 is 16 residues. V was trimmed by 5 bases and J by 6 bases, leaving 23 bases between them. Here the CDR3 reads CASSPPRTLGGFEQYF. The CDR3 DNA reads TGTGCCAGCAGCCCCCCTAGAACGCTCGGAGGGTTCGAGCAGTACTTC. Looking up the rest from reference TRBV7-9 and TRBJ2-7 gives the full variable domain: DTGVSQNPRHKITKRGQNVTFRCDPISEHNRLYWYRQTLGQGPEFLTYFQNEAQLEKSRLLSDRFSAERPKGSFSTLEIQRTEQGDSAMYLCASSPPRTLGGFEQYFGPGTRLTVT.

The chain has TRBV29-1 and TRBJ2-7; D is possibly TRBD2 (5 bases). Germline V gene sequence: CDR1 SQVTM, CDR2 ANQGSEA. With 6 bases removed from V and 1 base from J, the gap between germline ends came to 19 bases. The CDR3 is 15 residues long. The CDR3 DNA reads TGCAGCGTAGGAGAGGACGGGAAGAGGTCCTACGAGCAGTACTTC. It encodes CSVGEDGKRSYEQYF.

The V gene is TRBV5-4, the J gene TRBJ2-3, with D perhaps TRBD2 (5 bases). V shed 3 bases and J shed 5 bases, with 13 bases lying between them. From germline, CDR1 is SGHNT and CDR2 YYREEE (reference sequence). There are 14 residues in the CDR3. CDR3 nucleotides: TGTGCCAGCAGCTGGGTAGTTAGCGAAGATACGCAGTATTTT. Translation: CASSWVVSEDTQYF.

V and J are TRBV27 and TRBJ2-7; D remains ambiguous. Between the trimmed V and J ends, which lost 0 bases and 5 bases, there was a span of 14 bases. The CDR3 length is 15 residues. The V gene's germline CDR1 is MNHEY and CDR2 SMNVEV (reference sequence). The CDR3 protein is CASSLSGSLGHEQYF. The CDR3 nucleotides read TGTGCCAGCAGTTTATCTGGATCCCTCGGCCACGAGCAGTACTTC.

DNA of the CDR3: TGCGCCAGCAGCCAAGAAGACAGAAACACCGGGGAGCTGTTTTTT. It yields the protein CASSQEDRNTGELFF. The chain has TRBV4-1 and TRBJ2-2, with D possibly TRBD1 on 5 matching bases. Between the trimmed V and J ends, which lost 0 bases and 2 bases, there was a span of 7 bases. Per germline, CDR1 MGHRA and CDR2 YSYEKL. The CDR3 has 15 amino acids.